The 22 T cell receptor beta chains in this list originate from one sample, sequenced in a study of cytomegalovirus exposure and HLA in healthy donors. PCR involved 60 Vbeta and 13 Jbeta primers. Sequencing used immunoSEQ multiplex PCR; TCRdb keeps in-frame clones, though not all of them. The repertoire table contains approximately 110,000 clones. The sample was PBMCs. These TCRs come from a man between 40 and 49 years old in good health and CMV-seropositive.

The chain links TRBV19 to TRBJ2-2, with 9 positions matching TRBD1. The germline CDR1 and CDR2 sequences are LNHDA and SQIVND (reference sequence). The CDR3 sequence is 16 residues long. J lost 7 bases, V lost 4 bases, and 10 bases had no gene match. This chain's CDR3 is CASSKLPGQGVGELFF. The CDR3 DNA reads TGTGCCAGTAGTAAACTTCCGGGACAGGGTGTCGGGGAGCTGTTTTTT. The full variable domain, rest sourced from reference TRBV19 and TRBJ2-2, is DGGITQSPKYLFRKEGQNVTLSCEQNLNHDAMYWYRQDPGQGLRLIYYSQIVNDFQKGDIAEGYSVSREKKESFPLTVTSAQKNPTAFYLCASSKLPGQGVGELFFGEGSRLTVL.

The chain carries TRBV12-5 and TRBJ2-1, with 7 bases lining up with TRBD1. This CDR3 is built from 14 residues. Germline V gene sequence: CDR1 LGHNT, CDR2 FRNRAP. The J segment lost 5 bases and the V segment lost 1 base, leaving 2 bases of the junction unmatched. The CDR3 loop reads CASGLGQGHNEQFF. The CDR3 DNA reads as TGTGCTAGTGGTTTGGGACAGGGACACAATGAGCAGTTCTTC.

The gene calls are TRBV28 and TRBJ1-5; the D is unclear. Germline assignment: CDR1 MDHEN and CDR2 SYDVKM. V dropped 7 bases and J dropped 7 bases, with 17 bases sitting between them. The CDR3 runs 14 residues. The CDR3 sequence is CASTQDGSGQPQHF. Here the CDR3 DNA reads TGTGCCAGCACCCAAGATGGGTCGGGGCAGCCCCAGCATTTT.

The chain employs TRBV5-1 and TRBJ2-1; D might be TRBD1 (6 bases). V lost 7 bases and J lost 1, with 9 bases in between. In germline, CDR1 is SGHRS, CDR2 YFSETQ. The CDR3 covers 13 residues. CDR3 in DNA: TGCGCCAGCCGGACAGAATCCTACAATGAGCAGTTCTTC. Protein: CASRTESYNEQFF.

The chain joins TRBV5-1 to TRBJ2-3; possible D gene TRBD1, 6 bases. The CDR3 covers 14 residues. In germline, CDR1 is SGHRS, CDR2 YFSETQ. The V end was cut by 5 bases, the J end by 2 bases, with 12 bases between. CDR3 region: CASRRDTYTDTQYF. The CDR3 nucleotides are TGCGCCAGCAGACGGGACACCTACACAGATACGCAGTATTTT. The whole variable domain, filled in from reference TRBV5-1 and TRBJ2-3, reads KAGVTQTPRYLIKTRGQQVTLSCSPISGHRSVSWYQQTPGQGLQFLFEYFSETQRNKGNFPGRFSGRQFSNSRSEMNVSTLELGDSALYLCASRRDTYTDTQYFGPGTRLTVL.

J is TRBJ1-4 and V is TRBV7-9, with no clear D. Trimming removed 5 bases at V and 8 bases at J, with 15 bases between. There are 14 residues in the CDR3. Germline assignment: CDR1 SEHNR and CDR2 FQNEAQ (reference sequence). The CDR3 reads CASSKGPAREKLFF. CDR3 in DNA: TGTGCCAGCAGCAAAGGCCCCGCGAGGGAAAAACTGTTTTTT.

The DNA for the CDR3 is TGTGCCAGCAGCTTGGGTCTTAGGGGGTACGATGAGCAGTTCTTC. Protein: CASSLGLRGYDEQFF. The J gene is TRBJ2-1, the V gene TRBV5-6; D might be TRBD1 (6 bases). There are 15 residues in the CDR3. V was pared by 0 bases and J by 8 bases, with 15 bases between. Germline values: CDR1 SGHDT, CDR2 YYEEEE.

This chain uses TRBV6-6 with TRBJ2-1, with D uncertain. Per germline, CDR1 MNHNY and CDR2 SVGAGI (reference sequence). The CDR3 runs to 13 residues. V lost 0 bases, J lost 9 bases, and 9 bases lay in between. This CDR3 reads CASSYSLNIEQFF. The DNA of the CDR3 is TGTGCCAGCAGTTACTCCCTAAATATTGAGCAGTTCTTC.

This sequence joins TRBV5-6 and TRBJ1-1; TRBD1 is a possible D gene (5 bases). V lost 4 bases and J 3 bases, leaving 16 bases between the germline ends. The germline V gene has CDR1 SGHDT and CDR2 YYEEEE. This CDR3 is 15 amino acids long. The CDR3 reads CASSGGILLYTEAFF. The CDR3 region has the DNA TGTGCCAGCAGCGGGGGGATCCTCCTGTACACTGAAGCTTTCTTT.

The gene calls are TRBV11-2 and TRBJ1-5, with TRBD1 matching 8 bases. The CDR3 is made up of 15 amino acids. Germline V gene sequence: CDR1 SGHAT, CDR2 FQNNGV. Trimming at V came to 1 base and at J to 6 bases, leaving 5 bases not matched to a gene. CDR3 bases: TGTGCCAGCAGCTTAGCAGGGGGCGTCGGTCAGCCCCAGCATTTT. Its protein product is CASSLAGGVGQPQHF.

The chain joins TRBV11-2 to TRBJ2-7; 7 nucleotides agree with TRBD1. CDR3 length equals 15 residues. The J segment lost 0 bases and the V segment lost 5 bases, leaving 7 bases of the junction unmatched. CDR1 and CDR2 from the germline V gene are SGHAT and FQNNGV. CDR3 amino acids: CASSVQGTTSYEQYF. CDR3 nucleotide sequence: TGTGCCAGCAGCGTACAGGGGACGACCTCCTACGAGCAGTACTTC.

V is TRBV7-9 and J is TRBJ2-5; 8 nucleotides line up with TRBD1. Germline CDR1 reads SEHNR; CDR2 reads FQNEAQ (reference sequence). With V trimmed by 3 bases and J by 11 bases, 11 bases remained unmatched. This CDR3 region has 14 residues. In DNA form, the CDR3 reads TGTGCCAGCAGCTTGGGGACAGGTATCCCCGGGCAGTACTTC. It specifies CASSLGTGIPGQYF.

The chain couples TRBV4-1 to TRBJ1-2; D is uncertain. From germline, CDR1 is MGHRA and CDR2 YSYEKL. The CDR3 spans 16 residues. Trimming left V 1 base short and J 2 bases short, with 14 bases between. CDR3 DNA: TGCGCCAGCAGCCAAGTATACCCCCCCAGGAACTATGGCTACACCTTC. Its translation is CASSQVYPPRNYGYTF.

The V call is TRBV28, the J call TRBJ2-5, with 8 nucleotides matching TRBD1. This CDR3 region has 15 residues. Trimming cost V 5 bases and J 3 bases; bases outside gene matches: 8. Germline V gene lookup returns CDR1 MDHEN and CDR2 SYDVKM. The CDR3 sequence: CASSLRTGLEETQYF. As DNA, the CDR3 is TGTGCCAGCAGTCTCCGGACAGGGCTAGAAGAGACCCAGTACTTC.

The CDR3 loop is CASSPPVPNTEAFF. The CDR3 region has the DNA TGTGCCAGCTCACCCCCAGTGCCGAACACTGAAGCTTTCTTT. This chain uses TRBV18 with TRBJ1-1, with D unresolved. CDR3 length: 14 residues. The germline CDR1 and CDR2 sequences are KGHSH and LQKENI. The V gene lost 3 bases and the J gene lost 1 base, with 9 bases spanning the gap.

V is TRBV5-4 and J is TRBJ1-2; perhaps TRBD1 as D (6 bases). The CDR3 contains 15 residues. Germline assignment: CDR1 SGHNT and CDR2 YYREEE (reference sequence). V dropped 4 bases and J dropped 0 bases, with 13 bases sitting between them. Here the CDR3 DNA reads TGTGCCAGCAGCCAGGACAGAGTATCTAACTATGGCTACACCTTC. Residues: CASSQDRVSNYGYTF.

The CDR3 is CATARVSGRVTDTQYF. The CDR3 DNA is TGTGCCACGGCTCGGGTGAGCGGGCGGGTCACAGATACGCAGTATTTT. This chain links TRBV7-2 with TRBJ2-3, with D possibly matching TRBD2 (6 bases). V shed 10 bases and J shed 2 bases, with 22 bases lying between them. Looked up from germline, CDR1 is SGHTA and CDR2 is FQGNSA. The CDR3 contains 16 residues.

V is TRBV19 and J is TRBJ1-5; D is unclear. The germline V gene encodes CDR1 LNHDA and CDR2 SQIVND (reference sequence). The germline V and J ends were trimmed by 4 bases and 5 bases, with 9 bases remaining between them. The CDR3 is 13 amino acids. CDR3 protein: CASSRAEDQPQHF. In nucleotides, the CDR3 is TGTGCCAGTAGTAGAGCGGAAGATCAGCCCCAGCATTTT.

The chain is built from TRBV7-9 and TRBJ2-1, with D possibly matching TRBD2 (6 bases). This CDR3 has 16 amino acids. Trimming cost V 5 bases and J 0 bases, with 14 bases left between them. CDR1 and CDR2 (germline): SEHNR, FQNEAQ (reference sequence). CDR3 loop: CASSGEVGGSYNEQFF. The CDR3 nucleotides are TGTGCCAGCAGCGGAGAGGTGGGAGGCTCCTACAATGAGCAGTTCTTC.

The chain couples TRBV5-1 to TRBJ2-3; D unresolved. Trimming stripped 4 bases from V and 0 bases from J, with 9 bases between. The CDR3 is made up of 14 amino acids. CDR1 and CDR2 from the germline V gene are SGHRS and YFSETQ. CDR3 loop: CASSVQRSTDTQYF. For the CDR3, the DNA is TGCGCCAGCAGCGTTCAGCGTAGCACAGATACGCAGTATTTT.

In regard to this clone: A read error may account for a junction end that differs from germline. The CDR3 sequence is CASSYSGEYEQYF. The CDR3 DNA follows: TGTGCCAGCAGCTACTCGGGCGAATACGAGCAGTACTTC. The V and J genes are TRBV6-5 and TRBJ2-7; no clear D gene. The CDR3 totals 13 residues. The germline CDR1 and CDR2 sequences are MNHEY and SVGAGI.

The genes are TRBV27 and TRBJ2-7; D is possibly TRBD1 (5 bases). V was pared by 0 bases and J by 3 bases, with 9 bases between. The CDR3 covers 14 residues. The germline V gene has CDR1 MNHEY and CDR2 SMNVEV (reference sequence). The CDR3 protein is CASSLSRTNYEQYF. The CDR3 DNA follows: TGTGCCAGCAGTTTATCTAGGACAAACTACGAGCAGTACTTC.